Listed below are T cell receptor beta chains from one sample, sequenced in a study of Graves' ophthalmopathy and Graves' hyperthyroidism. TCRdb reanalysed the multiplex PCR reads using MiXCR and keeps one entry per CDR3 protein. Altogether approximately 640,000 distinct CDR3 sequences are present, more than 40% being singletons, with the ten largest covering under 3.5%. Sequencing was done on a sample of peripheral blood. These receptor sequences come from an adult man with Graves' ophthalmopathy. Each CDR3 is given with its conserved first and last residue. D genes are given only for firm matches. A row's size may be missing; if present it is once, few, many or a size class.

. | . | TRBJ1-1 | TRBV29-1 | TGCAGCGTTGAAGGGGACACTGCGAACACTGAAGCTTTCTTT | CSVEGDTANTEAFF
few | TRBD1 | TRBJ2-6 | TRBV10-3 | TGTGCCAGCAGCGTAGGGACAGGGGGCTCCGGGGCCAACGTCCTGACTTTC | CASSVGTGGSGANVLTF
. | . | TRBJ1-3 | TRBV10-3 | TGTGCCATCAGTTTAGGCCCGGAAATCTCTGGAAACACCATATATTTT | CAISLGPEISGNTIYF
few | . | TRBJ2-3 | TRBV10-3 | TGTGCCATCAGTGAGGGGGATACGTACACAGATACGCAGTATTTT | CAISEGDTYTDTQYF
few | . | TRBJ2-7 | TRBV6-1 | TGTGCCAGCCAGCCTAAATTCTACGAGCAGTACTTC | CASQPKFYEQYF
few | . | TRBJ2-5 | TRBV5-6 | TGTGCCAGCAGCTTCAGCTGGGAGACCCAGTACTTC | CASSFSWETQYF
once | TRBD1 | TRBJ1-1 | TRBV10-3 | TGTGCCAGCAGGCCAGGACAGGTGGGGATGAGAGGGAGCACTGAAGCTTTCTTT | CASRPGQVGMRGSTEAFF
many | . | TRBJ2-7 | TRBV2 | TGTGCCAGCACCTCCCGGAGTAGCTCCTACGAGCAGTACTTC | CASTSRSSSYEQYF
many | TRBD1 | TRBJ1-2 | TRBV7-9 | TGTGCCAGCAGCCTCTTACCGGGACAGGGACTCTATGGCTACACCTTC | CASSLLPGQGLYGYTF
. | TRBD1 | TRBJ1-2 | TRBV29-1 | TGCAGCGCCGGGACAGACGATGGCTACACCTTC | CSAGTDDGYTF
many | TRBD2 | TRBJ2-5 | TRBV9 | TGTGCCAGCAGCGCCAGACTAGCGGGGGGTGAGACCCAGTACTTC | CASSARLAGGETQYF
few | TRBD1 | TRBJ1-2 | TRBV2 | TGTGCCAGCTCACCGAGGGACAGGGACTATGGCTACACCTTC | CASSPRDRDYGYTF
once | . | TRBJ2-2 | TRBV9 | TGTGCCAGCAGCCAACGCCCCACGCTGGGGAGTAACACCGGGGAGCTGTTTTTT | CASSQRPTLGSNTGELFF
many | TRBD1 | TRBJ2-5 | TRBV7-9 | TGTGCCAGCAGCTTCATAGAACAGGGGAAAGAGACCCAGTACTTC | CASSFIEQGKETQYF
. | . | TRBJ2-5 | TRBV10-3 | TGTGCCAGCAGTTACCTCGGAGGATACCAAGAGACCCAGTACTTC | CASSYLGGYQETQYF
many | TRBD1 | TRBJ1-2 | TRBV7-2 | TGTGCCAGCAGCTTAGAACAGGGGCACGGCTACACCTTC | CASSLEQGHGYTF
many | . | TRBJ1-2 | TRBV5-8 | TGTGCCAGCAGCTTGGCCACGGGGACGGGTGGCTACACCTTC | CASSLATGTGGYTF
few | TRBD2 | TRBJ2-2 | TRBV5-1 | TGCGCCAGCAGCTTGTCAGCGGGGGAGACCGGGGAGCTGTTTTTT | CASSLSAGETGELFF
. | TRBD1 | TRBJ1-2 | TRBV15 | TGTGCCACCAGCCCCCCCGGGACAGGTCTTTATGGCTACACCTTC | CATSPPGTGLYGYTF
many | . | TRBJ1-1 | TRBV12-3/TRBV12-4 | TGTGCCAGCAGTTTCGGCTGGAACACTGAAGCTTTCTTT | CASSFGWNTEAFF
. | . | TRBJ2-5 | TRBV15 | TGTGCCACCAGCTGTAGGCCCCAGGGAGGCCGAGGGACCCAGTACTTC | CATSCRPQGGRGTQYF
many | . | TRBJ2-7 | TRBV7-8 | TGTGCCAGCAGCTTAGCGCGGGGGCTGACAGTAGGGTGGGTTTTC | CASSLARGLTVGWVF
many | TRBD1 | TRBJ2-7 | TRBV5-6 | TGTGCCAGCAGCAAGACAGGGTACGAGCAGTACTTC | CASSKTGYEQYF
once | TRBD2 | TRBJ2-7 | TRBV7-6 | TGTGCTAGCAGCTTCAACCCGGGGGGTGAGCAGTACTTC | CASSFNPGGEQYF
many | . | TRBJ1-1 | TRBV29-1 | TGCAGCACCCGGGGAGGAGAGAACACTGAAGCTTTCTTT | CSTRGGENTEAFF
many | . | TRBJ1-2 | TRBV5-8 | TGTGCCAGCAGTTTCGTACAGGATAGGCTAAGCTACACCTTC | CASSFVQDRLSYTF
. | . | TRBJ1-5 | TRBV6-6 | TGTGCCAGCAGGATCCAGAGGGCGGGTCAGCCCCAGCATTTT | CASRIQRAGQPQHF
. | TRBD1 | TRBJ1-3 | TRBV2 | TGTGCCAGCAAGGAGGACAGGGATCGAAACACCATATATTTT | CASKEDRDRNTIYF
. | . | TRBJ2-5 | TRBV29-1 | TGCAGCGTTGAAAGGGGACCGGGGGTGACCCAGTACTTC | CSVERGPGVTQYF
. | TRBD2 | TRBJ2-7 | TRBV20-1 | TGCAGTGCTCATTTAGCGGGAGTGTCCTACGAGCAGTACTTC | CSAHLAGVSYEQYF
. | . | TRBJ1-3 | TRBV20-1 | TGCAGTGCTAGAGATCGCAGCCCCGGAAACACCATATATTTT | CSARDRSPGNTIYF
. | . | TRBJ2-7 | TRBV25-1 | TGTGCCAGCAGTGCCGAAGCGCTAGGCGAGCAGTACTTC | CASSAEALGEQYF
many | . | TRBJ1-1 | TRBV20-1 | TGCAGTGCTAGACACCCCCTGAACACTGAAGCTTTCTTT | CSARHPLNTEAFF
. | TRBD1 | TRBJ1-2 | TRBV15 | TGTGCCACCAGCGGACAGGGAGAAGGCTACACCTTC | CATSGQGEGYTF
many | . | TRBJ1-2 | TRBV2 | TGTGCCAGCAGTGAAGGATCGCAGATCCGAGGCTACACCTTC | CASSEGSQIRGYTF
many | . | TRBJ1-6 | TRBV6-6 | TGTGCCAGCAAGGAGGACATCCCAGGATCACCCCTCCACTTT | CASKEDIPGSPLHF
once | TRBD1 | TRBJ1-3 | TRBV6-5 | TGTGCCAGCAGTGAAGCTGGGACAGGGGGTAGCACCATATATTTT | CASSEAGTGGSTIYF
few | TRBD2 | TRBJ2-2 | TRBV20-1 | TGCAGTGCTAGCGGACTAGCGGGAGGCGCGAACACCGGGGAGCTGTTTTTT | CSASGLAGGANTGELFF
. | TRBD1 | TRBJ1-2 | TRBV5-4 | TGTGCCAGCAGCCGTCGGGGAGGGGGCGATTATGGCTACACCTTC | CASSRRGGGDYGYTF
many | TRBD1 | TRBJ1-2 | TRBV12-3/TRBV12-4 | TGTGCCAGCAGTCCAGAGGCGGACAGGGGCTATGGCTACACCTTC | CASSPEADRGYGYTF
. | TRBD2 | TRBJ2-5 | TRBV4-2 | TGTGCCAGCAGCCATACCGGGGCAGCGGGGGTCCAAGAGACCCAGTACTTC | CASSHTGAAGVQETQYF
few | TRBD1 | TRBJ1-2 | TRBV20-1 | TGCAGTGCTATCCCTACAGGGGTACCCTATGGCTACACCTTC | CSAIPTGVPYGYTF
. | . | TRBJ2-5 | TRBV24-1 | TGTGCCACCAGAGACCCTGGAGAGACCCAGTACTTC | CATRDPGETQYF
many | . | TRBJ1-5 | TRBV9 | TGTGCCAGCAGCGGAACCAGCTCATATCAGCCCCAGCATTTT | CASSGTSSYQPQHF
. | . | TRBJ1-4 | TRBV25-1 | TGTGCCAGCACTTCTCTTGGGGACGCGGTTAATGAAAAACTGTTTTTT | CASTSLGDAVNEKLFF
. | TRBD2 | TRBJ2-7 | TRBV20-1 | TGCAGTGCTAGGGGAAATCGGGGGGGTGGCTTCTACGAGCAGTACTTC | CSARGNRGGGFYEQYF
many | . | TRBJ2-6 | TRBV2 | TGTGCCAGCAGTGAAGGGCGACTTGGGGCCAACGTCCTGACTTTC | CASSEGRLGANVLTF
. | . | TRBJ2-3 | TRBV20-1 | TGCAGTGCTCTTACGGGGGTGACAGATACGCAGTATTTT | CSALTGVTDTQYF
. | TRBD1 | TRBJ2-5 | TRBV25-1 | TGTGCCAGCAGCCAACGATTGGGACAGGGTGAAGAGACCCAGTACTTC | CASSQRLGQGEETQYF
. | TRBD1 | TRBJ1-2 | TRBV6-5 | TGTGCCGGCAGGGAAAACCCAGGGGGCTATGGTGGCTACACCTTC | CAGRENPGGYGGYTF
few | . | TRBJ1-5 | TRBV3-2 | TGTGCCAGCAGCCAATATGCTCGGGGACAGCCCCAGCATTTT | CASSQYARGQPQHF
. | . | TRBJ1-4 | TRBV2 | TGTGCCAGCAGTGACGCGGGGCTTTGGGAAAAACTGTTTTTT | CASSDAGLWEKLFF
few | . | TRBJ2-2 | TRBV5-8 | TGTGCCAGCAGTTTGCATTTCGGGGAGCTGTTTTTT | CASSLHFGELFF
many | . | TRBJ1-1 | TRBV11-3 | TGTGCCAGCAGCCGGAGGGCGGTCATGAACACTGAAGCTTTCTTT | CASSRRAVMNTEAFF
. | TRBD1 | TRBJ1-6 | TRBV9 | TGTGCCAGCTCACCGGGAGGACAGGGAGGCAGTAATTCACCCCTCCACTTT | CASSPGGQGGSNSPLHF
few | TRBD1 | TRBJ1-5 | TRBV6-2/TRBV6-3 | TGTGCCAGCAGCGACAGGGGTGGAAGCAATCAGCCCCAGCATTTT | CASSDRGGSNQPQHF
few | TRBD1 | TRBJ1-5 | TRBV12-3/TRBV12-4 | TGTGCCAGCAGTGACGACAGGGGGCAGCCCCAGCATTTT | CASSDDRGQPQHF
. | . | TRBJ1-2 | TRBV10-3 | TGTGCCATCAGTGCTCGGTGGACAGTCTATGGCTACACCTTC | CAISARWTVYGYTF
. | TRBD2 | TRBJ2-3 | TRBV10-3 | TGTGCCAGCAGCTCCCTAGCGGGGAACACAGATACGCAGTATTTT | CASSSLAGNTDTQYF